This TCR beta chain was profiled in a study of regulatory T cells in long-lasting Graves disease. This clonotype has a count of ten or more. TCR beta libraries were built with iRepertoire HTBI primers and Arm-PCR of CDR3 regions. A single record per CDR3 protein comes from TCRdb applying MiXCR to the multiplex PCR reads. The sample shows about half a million distinct CDR3 sequences, about 20% of them seen only once. Time point indicated: persistent/refractory GD, antithyroid drugs over 5 years with positive TRAb. There was RNA extracted from PBMCs, and the TCR library was made from it. As a group, patients came from one endocrinology department in Xi'an, China. This clonotype was sampled from a female donor with Graves disease. This material consisted of peripheral blood mononuclear cells (PBMCs), taken when the disease was refractory, from a patient treated with antithyroid drugs.

The CDR3 is CASPAGGVRGNTIYF. Written as DNA, the CDR3 is TGTGCCAGCCCCGCTGGGGGGGTTAGGGGAAACACCATATATTTT. This rearrangement joins TRBV28 to TRBJ1-3; TRBD1 is a possible D gene (5 bases). V was trimmed by 8 bases and J by 4 bases, leaving 18 bases between them. Germline-derived CDR1 and CDR2 are MDHEN and SYDVKM. The CDR3 extends over 15 amino acids.